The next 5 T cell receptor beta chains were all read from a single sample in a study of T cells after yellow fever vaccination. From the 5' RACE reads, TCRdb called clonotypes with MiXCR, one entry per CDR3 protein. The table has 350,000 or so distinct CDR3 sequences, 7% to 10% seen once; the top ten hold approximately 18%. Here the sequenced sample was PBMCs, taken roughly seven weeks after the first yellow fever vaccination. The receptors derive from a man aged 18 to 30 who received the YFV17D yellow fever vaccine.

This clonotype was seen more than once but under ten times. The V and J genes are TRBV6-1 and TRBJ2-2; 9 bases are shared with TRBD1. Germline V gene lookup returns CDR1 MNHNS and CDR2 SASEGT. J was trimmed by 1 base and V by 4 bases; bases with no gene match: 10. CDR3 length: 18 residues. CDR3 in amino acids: CASSVQYPGQGNTGELFF. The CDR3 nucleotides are TGTGCCAGCAGTGTACAATATCCGGGACAGGGGAACACCGGGGAGCTGTTTTTT.

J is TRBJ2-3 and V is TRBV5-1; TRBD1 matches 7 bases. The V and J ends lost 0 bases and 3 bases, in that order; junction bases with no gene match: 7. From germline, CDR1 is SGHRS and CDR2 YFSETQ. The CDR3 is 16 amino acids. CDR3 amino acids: CASSLGGTVFTDTQYF. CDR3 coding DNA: TGCGCCAGCAGCTTGGGTGGGACAGTATTTACAGATACGCAGTATTTT.

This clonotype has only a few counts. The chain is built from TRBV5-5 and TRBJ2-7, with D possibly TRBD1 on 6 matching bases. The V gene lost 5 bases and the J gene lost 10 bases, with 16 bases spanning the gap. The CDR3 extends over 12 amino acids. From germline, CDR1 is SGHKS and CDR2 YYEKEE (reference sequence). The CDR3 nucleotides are TGTGCCAGCAGGGGGCAGGGGCCCAACCAGTACGTC. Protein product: CASRGQGPNQYV.

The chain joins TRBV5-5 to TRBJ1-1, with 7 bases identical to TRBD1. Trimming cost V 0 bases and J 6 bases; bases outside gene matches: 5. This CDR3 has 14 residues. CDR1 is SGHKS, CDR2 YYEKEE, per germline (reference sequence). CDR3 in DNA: TGTGCCAGCAGCTTGGCCTACAGGGGAGCTGAAGCTTTCTTT. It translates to CASSLAYRGAEAFF. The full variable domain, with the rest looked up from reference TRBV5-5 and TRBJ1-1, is DAGVTQSPTHLIKTRGQQVTLRCSPISGHKSVSWYQQVLGQGPQFIFQYYEKEERGRGNFPDRFSARQFPNYSSELNVNALLLGDSALYLCASSLAYRGAEAFFGQGTRLTVV.

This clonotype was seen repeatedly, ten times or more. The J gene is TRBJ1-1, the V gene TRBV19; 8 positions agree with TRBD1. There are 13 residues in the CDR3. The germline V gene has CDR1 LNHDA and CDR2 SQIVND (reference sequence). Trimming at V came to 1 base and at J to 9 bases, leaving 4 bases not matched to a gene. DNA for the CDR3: TGTGCCAGTAGTATAGCCGGACAGGGAAAAGCTTTCTTT. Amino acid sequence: CASSIAGQGKAFF.